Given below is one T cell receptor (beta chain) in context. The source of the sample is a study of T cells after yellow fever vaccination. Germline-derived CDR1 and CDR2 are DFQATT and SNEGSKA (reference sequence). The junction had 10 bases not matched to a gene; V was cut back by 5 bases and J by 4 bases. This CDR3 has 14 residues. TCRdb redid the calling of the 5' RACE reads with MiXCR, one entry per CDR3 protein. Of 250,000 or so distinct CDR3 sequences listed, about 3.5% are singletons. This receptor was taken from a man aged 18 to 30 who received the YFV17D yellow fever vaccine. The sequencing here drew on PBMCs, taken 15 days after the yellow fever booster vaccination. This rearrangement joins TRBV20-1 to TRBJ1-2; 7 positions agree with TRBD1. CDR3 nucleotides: TGCAGTGCTGGAAAACCCCGGGACAGCTATGGCTACACCTTC. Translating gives CSAGKPRDSYGYTF.